This T cell receptor beta chain was observed in a study of T cell responses to AZD1222 COVID-19 vaccine. This CDR3 region has 15 residues. Trimming pared 3 bases from V and 6 bases from J, leaving 19 bases between. CDR1 is SQVTM, CDR2 ANQGSEA, per germline. TCRdb's table, derived via immunoSEQ multiplex PCR, lists solely in-frame clones and lacks some. The table includes approximately 180,000 clones, roughly 91% detected once. The chain combines TRBV29-1 with TRBJ2-3; possible D gene TRBD2, 6 bases. The clonotype originates from an adult in good health. The sequencing used peripheral blood, collected on day 0 of AZD1222 vaccination. Written as DNA, the CDR3 is TGCAGCGTTGATGAGGGGAGGCCGGCCTTTGATACGCAGTATTTT. Amino acids: CSVDEGRPAFDTQYF.